The 21 T cell receptor beta chains presented below share a single source sample, sequenced in a study of blood T cell repertoires in COVID-19. TCRdb keeps only in-frame clones here, not all; method: immunoSEQ multiplex PCR. The sample has 95,000 to 120,000 clones; 85% to 90% are singletons. The sample consisted of peripheral blood. The source of these receptors is a woman in her fifties or sixties with acute or convalescent COVID-19.

This sequence joins TRBV28 and TRBJ1-6, with D possibly matching TRBD1 (5 bases). In germline, CDR1 is MDHEN, CDR2 SYDVKM. The V end lost 4 bases, the J end lost 11 bases, and 9 bases lay between the germline ends. The CDR3 has 12 amino acids. The CDR3: CASSYRGTPLHF. CDR3 bases: TGTGCCAGCAGTTATCGGGGGACACCCCTCCACTTT.

The V call is TRBV18, the J call TRBJ2-1, with D tentatively TRBD2 (5 bases). CDR3 length: 13 residues. Germline V CDR1 and CDR2: KGHSH, LQKENI. With 5 bases removed from V and 7 bases from J, the gap between germline ends came to 12 bases. The CDR3 bases are TGTGCCAGCTCAAAAGACGGCGGGAATGAGCAGTTCTTC. It encodes CASSKDGGNEQFF. Looking up the rest from reference TRBV18 and TRBJ2-1 gives the full variable domain: NAGVMQNPRHLVRRRGQEARLRCSPMKGHSHVYWYRQLPEEGLKFMVYLQKENIIDESGMPKERFSAEFPKEGPSILRIQQVVRGDSAAYFCASSKDGGNEQFFGPGTRLTVL.

V is TRBV3-1 (or the pseudogene TRBV3-2) and J is TRBJ1-1; D remains ambiguous. With 0 bases removed from V and 5 bases from J, the gap between germline ends came to 13 bases. Germline V gives CDR1 LGHDT, CDR2 YNNKEL (reference sequence). The CDR3 has 15 residues. DNA for the CDR3: TGTGCCAGCAGCCAAGAAAGACTCCGAGGGACTGAAGCTTTCTTT. Translation: CASSQERLRGTEAFF.

The V and J genes are TRBV2 and TRBJ2-2, with 9 bases lining up with TRBD1. In germline, CDR1 is SNHLY, CDR2 FYNNEI. The trim removed 6 bases at V and 6 bases at J, leaving 11 bases unmatched. This CDR3 has 16 amino acids. The CDR3 protein is CASRGQGSVRAGELFF. CDR3 coding DNA: TGTGCCAGCAGGGGACAGGGATCGGTAAGGGCCGGGGAGCTGTTTTTT.

This clone was detected only once. The chain carries TRBV5-4 and TRBJ2-1; D is unresolved. Germline V CDR1 and CDR2: SGHNT, YYREEE (reference sequence). V lost 0 bases to trimming and J lost 0 bases, with 7 bases between them. The CDR3 sequence is 15 residues long. CDR3 sequence reads: CASSLEESSYNEQFF. In DNA form, the CDR3 reads TGTGCCAGCAGCTTGGAGGAGAGCTCCTACAATGAGCAGTTCTTC.

CDR3 sequence reads: CASSYPLDSGFLGETQYF. DNA of the CDR3: TGTGCCAGCAGTTACCCCCTCGATAGCGGGTTCCTTGGGGAGACCCAGTACTTC. The rearrangement joins TRBV6-2 or TRBV6-3 to TRBJ2-5, with 7 bases identical to TRBD2. Trimming removed 2 bases from V and 5 bases from J; junction bases left unmatched: 17. Germline V gene lookup returns CDR1 MNHEY and CDR2 SVGEGT. CDR3 length equals 18 residues.

The genes are TRBV15 and TRBJ2-3, with 7 bases matching TRBD1. The CDR3 has 14 residues. CDR1 is LNHNV, CDR2 YYDKDF, per germline (reference sequence). After removal of 4 bases from V and 3 bases from J, the junction contained 4 bases not matched to a gene. The CDR3 DNA reads as TGTGCCACCAGCACAAGACAGGGAACAGATACGCAGTATTTT. This codes for CATSTRQGTDTQYF.

V and J are TRBV6-6 and TRBJ2-7; D call uncertain. The CDR3 loop spans 13 amino acids. The V end lost 6 bases, the J end lost 3 bases, and 12 bases lay between the germline ends. Germline V lookup: CDR1 MNHNY, CDR2 SVGAGI (reference sequence). CDR3 protein: CASSPTSNYEQYF. Written as DNA, the CDR3 is TGTGCCAGCAGCCCGACAAGCAACTACGAGCAGTACTTC.

This clone was counted a single time. The V call is TRBV2, the J call TRBJ2-7, with 7 nucleotides matching TRBD1. V was pared by 4 bases and J by 3 bases, with 9 bases of the junction left unmatched. Looked up from germline, CDR1 is SNHLY and CDR2 is FYNNEI. The CDR3 contains 15 residues. CDR3 sequence reads: CASSVGGQVDYEQYF. The CDR3 nucleotides are TGTGCCAGCAGTGTGGGTGGACAGGTGGACTACGAGCAGTACTTC.

The J gene is TRBJ2-7, the V gene TRBV30, with 8 bases lining up with TRBD1. This CDR3 has 15 amino acids. The V and J ends lost 4 bases and 2 bases, in that order; junction bases with no gene match: 10. Germline V CDR1 and CDR2: GTSNPN, SVGIG (reference sequence). CDR3 amino acids: CAWNDGTGKTYEQYF. Here the CDR3 DNA reads TGTGCCTGGAACGACGGGACAGGAAAAACCTACGAGCAGTACTTC.

This CDR3 is CASSGGGREEETQYF. In DNA form, the CDR3 reads TGTGCCAGCAGCGGCGGGGGAAGGGAGGAAGAGACCCAGTACTTC. V gene TRBV7-6 combines with J gene TRBJ2-5; TRBD2 aligns across 7 bases. V trimming: 5 bases; J trimming: 3 bases; junction bases outside the gene matches: 9. Germline loops: CDR1 SGHVS, CDR2 FNYEAQ. This CDR3 has 15 amino acids.

The chain has TRBV19 and TRBJ2-7; D is uncertain. V dropped 4 bases and J dropped 4 bases, with 20 bases sitting between them. CDR1 and CDR2 from the germline V gene are LNHDA and SQIVND (reference sequence). The CDR3 length is 16 residues. CDR3 sequence: CASSKSLVLGAYEQYF. For the CDR3, the DNA is TGTGCCAGTAGTAAGAGCTTGGTGCTCGGTGCTTACGAGCAGTACTTC.

The J gene is TRBJ2-5, the V gene TRBV19; tentative D call: TRBD1 (6 bases). CDR3 length: 13 residues. Per the germline V gene, CDR1 is LNHDA and CDR2 is SQIVND (reference sequence). V lost 3 bases and J 5 bases, leaving 10 bases between the germline ends. The CDR3 spells CASSIRGWETQYF. The CDR3 bases are TGTGCCAGTAGTATCAGGGGTTGGGAGACCCAGTACTTC.

The chain carries TRBV30 and TRBJ1-2, with a weak D call TRBD1 (5 bases). This CDR3 comprises 12 residues. V gave up 3 bases and J gave up 5 bases, with 10 bases separating them. The germline gives CDR1 GTSNPN, CDR2 SVGIG (reference sequence). CDR3: CAWRGTQYGYTF. The CDR3 DNA follows: TGTGCCTGGAGGGGGACTCAGTATGGCTACACCTTC.

V and J are TRBV2 and TRBJ2-7; 14 bases match TRBD2. The germline V gene has CDR1 SNHLY and CDR2 FYNNEI. Trimming cost V 6 bases and J 9 bases; bases outside gene matches: 10. This CDR3 contains 15 residues. CDR3 amino acids: CASRETSGRALGQYF. CDR3 DNA sequence: TGTGCCAGCAGAGAGACTAGCGGGAGGGCCCTGGGGCAGTACTTC. Together with reference TRBV2 and TRBJ2-7, the CDR3 gives the full variable domain: EPEVTQTPSHQVTQMGQEVILRCVPISNHLYFYWYRQILGQKVEFLVSFYNNEISEKSEIFDDQFSVERPDGSNFTLKIRSTKLEDSAMYFCASRETSGRALGQYFGPGTRLTVT.

The V and J genes are TRBV19 and TRBJ2-7; a weak D match, TRBD2 (6 bases). The CDR3 extends over 15 amino acids. V lost 5 bases to trimming and J lost 2 bases, with 16 bases between them. Germline V lookup: CDR1 LNHDA, CDR2 SQIVND (reference sequence). DNA for the CDR3: TGTGCCAGTAGTCCCCAGGGAGGCAGAACCTACGAGCAGTACTTC. Protein product: CASSPQGGRTYEQYF.

The V call is TRBV5-4, the J call TRBJ2-5; 11 nucleotides match TRBD2. The germline V gene has CDR1 SGHNT and CDR2 YYREEE (reference sequence). The V segment lost 1 base and the J segment 1 base; nucleotides outside the gene matches: 6. The CDR3 runs to 17 residues. The DNA for the CDR3 is TGTGCCAGCAGCTTGCCTATAGGGACTAGCGGCCAAGAGACCCAGTACTTC. Translated: CASSLPIGTSGQETQYF.

The V gene is TRBV11-2, the J gene TRBJ1-2; TRBD1 matches 9 bases. The CDR3 runs 15 residues. In germline, CDR1 is SGHAT, CDR2 FQNNGV. Trimming cost V 4 bases and J 3 bases; bases outside gene matches: 6. The DNA of the CDR3 is TGTGCCAGCAGCTCTACAGGGGGCAAGTACTATGGCTACACCTTC. Protein: CASSSTGGKYYGYTF.

The rearrangement uses TRBV6-5 and TRBJ1-1, with 10 positions matching TRBD1. V gave up 5 bases and J gave up 5 bases; unmatched junction bases: 5. This CDR3 spans 14 amino acids. The germline CDR1 and CDR2 sequences are MNHEY and SVGAGI. The CDR3 nucleotides read TGTGCCAGCAGTAAGGGACAGGGGAGTACTGAAGCTTTCTTT. It yields the protein CASSKGQGSTEAFF.

The chain carries TRBV6-5 and TRBJ1-6, with 10 bases that match TRBD1. The germline CDR1 and CDR2 sequences are MNHEY and SVGAGI. The CDR3 sequence is 15 residues long. After removal of 4 bases from V and 9 bases from J, the junction contained 6 bases not matched to a gene. The CDR3 protein is CASSWTGGGGSPLHF. For the CDR3, the DNA is TGTGCCAGCAGTTGGACAGGGGGTGGCGGTTCACCCCTCCACTTT.

V usage is TRBV25-1 and J usage is TRBJ2-5; D not certain. The germline V gene encodes CDR1 MGHDK and CDR2 SYGVNS. This CDR3 is built from 14 residues. Deletions cut 4 bases from V and 5 bases from J, with 14 bases between. CDR3: CASSAPNYGETQYF. CDR3 nucleotide sequence: TGTGCCAGCAGTGCCCCGAACTATGGGGAGACCCAGTACTTC.